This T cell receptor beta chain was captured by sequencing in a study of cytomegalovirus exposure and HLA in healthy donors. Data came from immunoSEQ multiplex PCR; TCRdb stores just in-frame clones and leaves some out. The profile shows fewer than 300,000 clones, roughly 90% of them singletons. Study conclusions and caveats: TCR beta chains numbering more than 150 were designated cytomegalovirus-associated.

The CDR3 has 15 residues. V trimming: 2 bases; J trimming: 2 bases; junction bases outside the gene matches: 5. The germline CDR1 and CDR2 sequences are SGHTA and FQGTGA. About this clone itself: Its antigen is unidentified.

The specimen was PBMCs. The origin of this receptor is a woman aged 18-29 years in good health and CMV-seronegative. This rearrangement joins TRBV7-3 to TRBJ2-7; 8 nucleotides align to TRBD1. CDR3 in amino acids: CASSLYDRGPYEQYF. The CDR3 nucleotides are TGTGCCAGCAGCTTATATGACAGGGGTCCCTACGAGCAGTACTTC.